The 17 T cell receptor beta chains presented below share a single source sample, sequenced in a study of cytomegalovirus exposure and HLA in healthy donors. The PCR ran on 60 Vbeta and 13 Jbeta primers. Produced via immunoSEQ multiplex PCR; TCRdb's table is partial and in-frame only. Recorded for this sample: 150,000 to 200,000 clones. Material: PBMCs. The receptors shown here come from a young woman in good health and CMV-seropositive.

The chain combines TRBV18 with TRBJ1-1; 7 nucleotides align to TRBD1. This CDR3 is 16 amino acids long. J lost 1 base, V lost 2 bases, and 7 bases had no gene match. The germline V gene encodes CDR1 KGHSH and CDR2 LQKENI. Here the CDR3 reads CASSPFTTGTNTEAFF. CDR3 in DNA: TGTGCCAGCTCACCATTTACGACAGGGACGAACACTGAAGCTTTCTTT.

CDR3 in DNA: TGTGCCAGCTCAACCGGGGGGCAGGTCTTTAATCGGGGCGAGCAGTACTTC. Its translation: CASSTGGQVFNRGEQYF. The chain uses TRBV18 and TRBJ2-7; the D gene is possibly TRBD2 (7 bases). The CDR3 has 17 residues. Germline V CDR1 and CDR2: KGHSH, LQKENI. The V and J ends lost 5 bases and 6 bases respectively, with 26 bases between them. The full variable domain, its missing parts supplied by reference TRBV18 and TRBJ2-7, is NAGVMQNPRHLVRRRGQEARLRCSPMKGHSHVYWYRQLPEEGLKFMVYLQKENIIDESGMPKERFSAEFPKEGPSILRIQQVVRGDSAAYFCASSTGGQVFNRGEQYFGPGTRLTVT.

The CDR3 loop reads CAWSNRGDQPQHF. The DNA for the CDR3 is TGTGCCTGGAGTAACCGGGGGGATCAGCCCCAGCATTTT. The chain is built from TRBV30 and TRBJ1-5; tentatively, D is TRBD1 (5 bases). Trimming shortened V by 2 bases and J by 5 bases, and 10 bases separated the two germline ends. This CDR3 is 13 amino acids long. Germline CDR1 and CDR2: GTSNPN and SVGIG (reference sequence).

Remarks on this clone: A junction end diverges from the germline sequence, so it may reflect a read error. The chain links TRBV20-1 to TRBJ2-1, with D possibly matching TRBD1 (5 bases). The length of the CDR3 is 10 residues. From germline, CDR1 is DFQATT and CDR2 SNEGSKA (reference sequence). In DNA, the CDR3 is TGCAGTGCTACAGGGTACGGGCAGATCTTC. Amino acids: CSATGYGQIF.

The chain is built from TRBV30 and TRBJ1-2; no reliable D call. Trimming pared 0 bases from V and 0 bases from J, leaving 5 bases between. The V gene's germline CDR1 is GTSNPN and CDR2 SVGIG (reference sequence). There are 13 residues in the CDR3. CDR3 sequence: CAWSVLANYGYTF. DNA of the CDR3: TGTGCCTGGAGTGTACTTGCTAACTATGGCTACACCTTC.

The rearrangement joins TRBV6-5 to TRBJ2-3, with 10 bases that match TRBD2. The trim removed 4 bases at V and 2 bases at J, leaving 6 bases unmatched. The CDR3 is 16 amino acids. Germline V gives CDR1 MNHEY, CDR2 SVGAGI. This chain's CDR3 is CASSSSAGGFTDTQYF. CDR3 nucleotide sequence: TGTGCCAGCAGTTCCTCAGCGGGAGGGTTCACAGATACGCAGTATTTT.

V usage is TRBV13 and J usage is TRBJ2-6; 7 bases are a match to TRBD1. After removal of 1 base from V and 2 bases from J, the junction contained 2 bases not matched to a gene. The CDR3 runs to 16 residues. Per germline, CDR1 PRHDT and CDR2 FYEKMQ (reference sequence). CDR3 nucleotide sequence: TGTGCCAGCAGCTTAGCACAGGGGACTGGGGCCAACGTCCTGACTTTC. This translates into CASSLAQGTGANVLTF.

This chain joins TRBV11-3 and TRBJ1-4; TRBD1 matches 7 bases. Trimming at V came to 1 base and at J to 7 bases, leaving 9 bases not matched to a gene. Germline CDR1 is SGHNT and CDR2 is YENEEA. The CDR3 runs to 16 residues. This CDR3 is CASSLVTTGVGEKLFF. CDR3 bases: TGTGCCAGCAGCTTAGTTACAACAGGGGTCGGTGAAAAACTGTTTTTT. Combining the CDR3 with reference TRBV11-3 and TRBJ1-4 gives the whole variable domain EAGVVQSPRYKIIEKKQPVAFWCNPISGHNTLYWYLQNLGQGPELLIRYENEEAVDDSQLPKDRFSAERLKGVDSTLKIQPAELGDSAVYLCASSLVTTGVGEKLFFGSGTQLSVL.

CDR3 region: CASKDRAGELFF. The CDR3 DNA sequence: TGTGCCAGCAAGGACAGGGCCGGGGAGCTGTTTTTT. This chain uses TRBV2 with TRBJ2-2; TRBD1 aligns across 8 bases. Trimming at V came to 7 bases and at J to 6 bases, leaving 1 base not matched to a gene. CDR3 length: 12 amino acids. Germline CDR1 and CDR2: SNHLY and FYNNEI.

Points on this clone: The junction shows a germline mismatch at one end, possibly a read error. The genes are TRBV7-7 and TRBJ2-1, with D unresolved. The CDR3 totals 14 residues. Germline V gives CDR1 SSHAT, CDR2 FNYEAQ (reference sequence). CDR3 nucleotides: TGTGCTAGCAGCTTAGGCTATTCACCCAATGAGCAGTTCTTC. Protein: CASSLGYSPNEQFF.

The DNA for the CDR3 is TGTGCCAGCAGCGTAGCGTCTAGCGGGGGCCTAACCCAAGAGACCCAGTACTTC. Amino acids: CASSVASSGGLTQETQYF. The genes are TRBV9 and TRBJ2-5, with 10 bases fitting TRBD2. Germline-derived CDR1 and CDR2 are SGDLS and YYNGEE. V gave up 0 bases and J gave up 1 base; unmatched junction bases: 9. The length of the CDR3 is 18 residues. The variable domain in full, completed from reference TRBV9 and TRBJ2-5, reads DSGVTQTPKHLITATGQRVTLRCSPRSGDLSVYWYQQSLDQGLQFLIQYYNGEERAKGNILERFSAQQFPDLHSELNLSSLELGDSALYFCASSVASSGGLTQETQYFGPGTRLLVL.

This sequence joins TRBV7-3 and TRBJ2-5; 8 positions match TRBD1. The CDR3 runs 13 residues. V shed 4 bases, J shed 4 bases, and the junction held 2 bases outside the gene matches. Germline CDR1 is SGHTA and CDR2 is FQGTGA. The CDR3: CASSSGQGETQYF. The CDR3 coding sequence is TGTGCCAGCAGCTCTGGACAGGGAGAGACCCAGTACTTC.

The chain carries TRBV30 and TRBJ2-5; 9 nucleotides line up with TRBD2. The last part of the DNA fits TRBJ2-7 better; the J call may be wrong. Germline-derived CDR1 and CDR2 are GTSNPN and SVGIG (reference sequence). This CDR3 has 15 amino acids. For the CDR3, the DNA is TGTGCCTGGAGTAGACTAGCGGCCTACTCCTACGAGCAGTACTTC. Its translation is CAWSRLAAYSYEQYF.

The CDR3 DNA sequence: TGTGCCAGCTCACCACAGGGGGCGCCGCGAACTGAAGCTTTCTTT. The encoded protein is CASSPQGAPRTEAFF. The chain combines TRBV18 with TRBJ1-1, with 7 bases aligning to TRBD1. The germline gives CDR1 KGHSH, CDR2 LQKENI. This CDR3 has 15 amino acids. Trimming at V came to 1 base and at J to 5 bases, leaving 7 bases not matched to a gene.

The chain uses TRBV6-1 and TRBJ1-2; a possible D gene is TRBD1 (5 bases). V was trimmed by 0 bases and J by 4 bases, leaving 9 bases between them. The germline V gene has CDR1 MNHNS and CDR2 SASEGT. This CDR3 spans 14 amino acids. The CDR3 DNA follows: TGTGCCAGCAGTGAAGCGGGGGGAACCTATGGCTACACCTTC. It codes for CASSEAGGTYGYTF.

The chain employs TRBV20-1 and TRBJ2-7; D unresolved. Between the trimmed V and J ends, which lost 7 bases and 7 bases, there was a span of 14 bases. The CDR3 consists of 11 residues. Germline V gene sequence: CDR1 DFQATT, CDR2 SNEGSKA (reference sequence). CDR3 amino acids: CSVADPSEQYF. Written as DNA, the CDR3 is TGCAGTGTAGCAGACCCGTCGGAGCAGTACTTC.

CDR3 in DNA: TGCGCCAGCAGCCAAGGGGGCACTGAAGCTTTCTTT. It translates to CASSQGGTEAFF. The V call is TRBV5-1, the J call TRBJ1-1; maybe TRBD1 (6 bases). The CDR3 length is 12 residues. V was pared by 4 bases and J by 4 bases, with 8 bases between. The germline CDR1 and CDR2 sequences are SGHRS and YFSETQ. Variable domain in full (rest from reference TRBV5-1 and TRBJ1-1): KAGVTQTPRYLIKTRGQQVTLSCSPISGHRSVSWYQQTPGQGLQFLFEYFSETQRNKGNFPGRFSGRQFSNSRSEMNVSTLELGDSALYLCASSQGGTEAFFGQGTRLTVV.